This record looks at one TCR beta chain sequence and its context. Germline values: CDR1 SGHTS, CDR2 YDEGEE. This CDR3 is 12 amino acids long. Original handling: Using reference gene primer amplification, nucleated cell counts were estimated. Generated by immunoSEQ multiplex PCR, the TCRdb table keeps only in-frame clones and is missing some. The V and J calls and the clone size are those of that table, but D and trimming were determined from the DNA. The sample holds roughly 150,000 clones, 75% to 90% seen once. Participants were aged about 18 to 100 years from approximately 24 US areas. Allocation to cohorts depended on clinical history reported by the participants. This sample is drawn from a study of blood T cell repertoires in COVID-19. Turning to the study itself: Researchers got acute and convalescent COVID-19 samples from the United States, Italy and Spain.

This TCR was recovered from a man between 65 and 85 years old who had been exposed to COVID-19. V and J are TRBV5-8 and TRBJ2-1, with TRBD2 as a possible D gene (6 bases). Sequenced input: PBMCs or T cells enriched from blood (not recorded which). CDR3 sequence (DNA): TGTGCGGGAGGTTTGGTACGCAATGAGCAGTTCTTC. It codes for CAGGLVRNEQFF. The whole variable domain, remainder taken from reference TRBV5-8 and TRBJ2-1, is EAGVTQSPTHLIKTRGQQATLRCSPISGHTSVYWYQQALGLGLQFLLWYDEGEERNRGNFPPRFSGRQFPNYSSELNVNALELEDSALYLCAGGLVRNEQFFGPGTRLTVL.